This T cell receptor (beta chain) comes out of a study of blood T cell repertoires in COVID-19. Looking at the study overall: T cells, B-cell-depleted T cells, or PBMCs provided the cDNA or gDNA that served as material.

In the original processing: For nucleated cells, counts were estimated from reference gene primer amplification. Clones were read by immunoSEQ multiplex PCR, and TCRdb kept only the in-frame ones, dropping some. The D gene and trimming were derived from the DNA, and the V and J assignments and clone size from that table. The data show some 300,000 clones, around 86% seen once. Trimming at V came to 1 base and at J to 8 bases, leaving 4 bases not matched to a gene. CDR3 length: 14 amino acids. Germline values: CDR1 SGHVS, CDR2 FQNEAQ. V gene TRBV7-8 combines with J gene TRBJ1-4; 7 bases line up with TRBD1. This TCR came from a man between 65 and 85 years old with acute or convalescent COVID-19. Sequences were obtained from peripheral blood. Here the CDR3 reads CASSLDRGSEKLFF. The CDR3 bases are TGTGCCAGCAGCTTAGACAGGGGATCCGAAAAACTGTTTTTT.